These T cell receptor beta chains were read from a single sample in a study of blood T cells in healthy people across ages. TCRdb used MiXCR to reprocess the 5' RACE reads, holding one entry per CDR3 protein. The table shows 750,000 to 950,000 distinct CDR3 sequences, with 25% to 30% occurring only once. The same data also contributed to another study, on T cells of mothers and their children.

Sample: blood. The receptors stem from a woman aged 40 to 50 in good health. CDR3s leave out the opening cysteine and the closing phenylalanine or tryptophan.

J gene | V gene | CDR3 protein
TRBJ2-5 | TRBV24-1 | ATSDRGLAGRETQY
TRBJ2-7 | TRBV12-5 | ASGLGPSYEQY
TRBJ1-6 | TRBV12-3/TRBV12-4 | ASSLGTKTPLH
TRBJ2-5 | TRBV2 | ASSNGQPGETQY
TRBJ2-1 | TRBV28 | ASSPIVGGITYNEQF
TRBJ2-3 | TRBV4-2 | ASSRSEILATDTQY
TRBJ2-5 | TRBV20-1 | SASSRLAGPKETQY
NA | TRBV20-1 | RAADRAETQY
TRBJ1-2 | TRBV5-1 | ASTPMPGGTTNYGHT
TRBJ1-4 | TRBV24-1 | ATSDSPGQGNEKLF
TRBJ2-1 | TRBV28 | ASSFSDRGTF
TRBJ2-1 | TRBV20-1 | SARGGAQDNEQF
TRBJ2-1 | TRBV6-2/TRBV6-3 | ASSYLKGRGRSSYNEQF
TRBJ2-1 | TRBV5-5 | ASSFGGQSNEQF
TRBJ2-7 | TRBV7-8 | ASSLAGLAGGLSSYEQY
TRBJ2-7 | TRBV11-2 | ASLGGLGGAYEQY
TRBJ2-1 | TRBV4-1 | ASSLGTGEGYEQF
TRBJ2-5 | TRBV12-3/TRBV12-4 | ASSLSGSETQY
TRBJ1-1 | TRBV7-3 | ASSQTGINTEAF
TRBJ2-2 | TRBV7-9 | ASSTRDSTGELF
TRBJ1-4 | TRBV2 | ASMAGEKLF
TRBJ2-1 | TRBV6-4 | ASSDSGTSSYNEQF
TRBJ1-2 | TRBV28 | ASSLWGNYGYT